This passage covers 3 T cell receptor beta chains from one sample sequenced in a study of blood T cell repertoires in COVID-19. The protocol was immunoSEQ multiplex PCR, while the TCRdb copy is restricted to in-frame clones and leaves out a portion. The sample shows about 74,000 clones, around 90% of them seen only once. The sequencing input was peripheral blood. These receptors came from a woman older than 75 with active or convalescent COVID-19.

V is TRBV10-3 and J is TRBJ1-2; D might be TRBD1 (6 bases). The germline V gene encodes CDR1 ENHRY and CDR2 SYGVKD. The CDR3 runs to 13 residues. V lost 3 bases and J lost 3, with 8 bases in between. The CDR3 sequence is CAISEGGDYGYTF. CDR3 DNA sequence: TGTGCCATCAGTGAAGGGGGAGACTATGGCTACACCTTC.

The rearrangement links TRBV6-4 to TRBJ1-2, with 8 bases aligning to TRBD1. Germline CDR1 reads MRHNA; CDR2 reads SNTAGT. This CDR3 region has 13 residues. V lost 5 bases, J lost 5 bases, and 4 bases stayed unmatched. CDR3: CASSKQGGYGYTF. In nucleotides, the CDR3 is TGTGCCAGCAGTAAACAGGGGGGTTATGGCTACACCTTC.

This clone was found a few times. J is TRBJ1-5 and V is TRBV2; D is perhaps TRBD1 (6 bases). The CDR3 runs 13 residues. Germline V gene lookup returns CDR1 SNHLY and CDR2 FYNNEI. Trimming removed 4 bases from V and 4 bases from J, with 8 bases in between. The CDR3 nucleotides are TGTGCCAGCAGTGGACAGGTTAATCAGCCCCAGCATTTT. It yields the protein CASSGQVNQPQHF.